This T cell receptor beta chain comes out of a study of blood T cell repertoires in COVID-19. The CDR3 consists of 11 residues. Trimming removed 7 bases from V and 4 bases from J, with 6 bases in between. Germline CDR1 SGDLS, CDR2 YYNGEE. Measured with immunoSEQ multiplex PCR; TCRdb has only the in-frame clones, and not every one. Of about 180,000 clones listed, approximately 80% are singletons. The chain recombines TRBV9 with TRBJ2-1; D remains ambiguous. The material sequenced was PBMCs or T cells enriched from blood (not recorded which). This clonotype was sampled from a woman in her 50s who had recovered from COVID-19. Written as DNA, the CDR3 is TGTGCCAGCGCGCGTTACAATGAGCAGTTCTTC. Amino acid sequence: CASARYNEQFF.